These T cell receptor beta chains were read from a single sample in a study of response to subunit inactivated influenza vaccine. TCRdb re-called the RT-PCR reads with MiXCR, one entry per CDR3 protein. The table has 250,000 to 350,000 distinct CDR3 sequences, roughly 22% seen once. This specimen consisted of PBMCs from blood, obtained 21 months after vaccination. The receptors here all came from a man aged 50-75 years who received an inactivated influenza vaccine. CDR3s include the opening cysteine and the closing phenylalanine or tryptophan. A D gene is named only where the DNA matches it firmly. Clone sizes are given selectively: once, few, many, or a class where the clone is expanded.

size: -; V: TRBV7-9; length: 14; J: TRBJ1-1; D: -; DNA: TGTGCCAGCAGATACCAACAGGGAAGTAGTGAAGCTTTCTTT; CDR3: CASRYQQGSSEAFF
size: -; V: TRBV20-1; length: 13; J: TRBJ2-2; D: -; DNA: TGCAGTGCTAGGCCCAGGGGAGCCGGGGAGCTGTTTTTT; CDR3: CSARPRGAGELFF
size: many; V: TRBV6-2/TRBV6-3; length: 15; J: TRBJ1-5; D: -; DNA: TGTGCCAGCAGCTTACTGTGGGGGAGCAATCAGCCCCAGCATTTT; CDR3: CASSLLWGSNQPQHF
size: -; V: TRBV5-5; length: 18; J: TRBJ2-7; D: TRBD2; DNA: TGTGCCAGCAGCGGAGAAGGTGTTAGCGGGGGGAGTATCTTCGAGCAGTACTTC; CDR3: CASSGEGVSGGSIFEQYF
size: -; V: TRBV12-3/TRBV12-4; length: 14; J: TRBJ2-2; D: TRBD1; DNA: TGTGCCAGCAGTTACAGGGGGCGCATAGGGGAGCTGTTTTTT; CDR3: CASSYRGRIGELFF
size: -; V: TRBV7-9; length: 14; J: TRBJ2-1; D: -; DNA: -; CDR3: CASSFAGGSNEQSF
size: many; V: TRBV4-3; length: 16; J: TRBJ2-2; D: TRBD2; DNA: TGCGCCAGCAGCCAAGGTCTAGCGGGAGTTACCGGGGAGCTGTTTTTT; CDR3: CASSQGLAGVTGELFF
size: -; V: TRBV20-1; length: 13; J: TRBJ2-2; D: -; DNA: TGCAGTGCCCATGGGGGGGCGTCCGGGGAGCTGTTTTTT; CDR3: CSAHGGASGELFF
size: few; V: TRBV30; length: 15; J: TRBJ1-2; D: TRBD1; DNA: TGTGCCTGGACCCGGAGGGGGCACCCCACGGGGGGCTACACCTTC; CDR3: CAWTRRGHPTGGYTF
size: -; V: TRBV6-1; length: 13; J: TRBJ1-5; D: TRBD1; DNA: TGTGCCAGCAGAATCTCAGGGGGACAGCCCCAGCATTTT; CDR3: CASRISGGQPQHF
size: few; V: TRBV4-3; length: 13; J: TRBJ1-1; D: -; DNA: TGCGCCAGCAGCCAAGGGTGGTCCACTGAAGCTTTCTTT; CDR3: CASSQGWSTEAFF
size: -; V: TRBV20-1; length: 13; J: TRBJ2-7; D: TRBD1; DNA: TGCAGTGCTCGAGACAGGGTGTTGTACGAGCAGTACTTC; CDR3: CSARDRVLYEQYF